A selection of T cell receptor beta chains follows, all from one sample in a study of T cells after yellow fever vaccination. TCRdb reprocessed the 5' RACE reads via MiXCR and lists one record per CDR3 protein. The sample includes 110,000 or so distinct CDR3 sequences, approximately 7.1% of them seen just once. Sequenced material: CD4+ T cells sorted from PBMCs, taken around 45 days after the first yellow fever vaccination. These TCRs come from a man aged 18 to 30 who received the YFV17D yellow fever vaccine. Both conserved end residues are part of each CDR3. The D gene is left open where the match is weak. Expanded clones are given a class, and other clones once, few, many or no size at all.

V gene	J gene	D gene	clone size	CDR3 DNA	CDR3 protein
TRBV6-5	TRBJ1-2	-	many	TGTGCCAGCAGCTCCCTGGTGTTAGGGAGGAACTATGGCTACACCTTC	CASSSLVLGRNYGYTF
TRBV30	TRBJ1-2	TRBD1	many	TGTGCCTGGAGTTTCGACTTTCGGACAGGGGGCGATGGCTACACCTTC	CAWSFDFRTGGDGYTF
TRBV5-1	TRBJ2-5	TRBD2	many	TGCGCCAGCAGCTCCCAGGCTAGCGGGGTAGAGACCCAGTACTTC	CASSSQASGVETQYF
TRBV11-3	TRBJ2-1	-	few	TGTGCCAGCAGCTTTAATGATGCCTACAATGAGCAGTTCTTC	CASSFNDAYNEQFF
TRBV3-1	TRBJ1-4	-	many	TGTGCCAGCAGCTACCGGGACGGAGGAAGAAAACTGTTTTTT	CASSYRDGGRKLFF
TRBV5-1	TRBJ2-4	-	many	TGCGCCAGCAGCTTAGGCTGGTTAGCCAAAAACATTCAGTACTTC	CASSLGWLAKNIQYF
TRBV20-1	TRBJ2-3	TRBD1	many	TGCAGTGCTCCCGGGACAGGGGTCACAGATACGCAGTATTTT	CSAPGTGVTDTQYF
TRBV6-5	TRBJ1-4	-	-	TGTGCCAGCAGTTACCAGGCAGGGGTGTATAGAACTAATGAAAAACTGTTTTTT	CASSYQAGVYRTNEKLFF
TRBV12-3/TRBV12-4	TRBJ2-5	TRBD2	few	TGTGCCAGCAGTAAGGGAGGGGCTCTGGAGACCCAGTACTTC	CASSKGGALETQYF
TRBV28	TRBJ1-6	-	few	TGTGCCAGCAGTTTTCCCTATACCAACGTTCCCCTCCACTTT	CASSFPYTNVPLHF
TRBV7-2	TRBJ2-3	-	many	TGTGCCAGCGCCCACCCGGGGAATGCGCAGTATTTT	CASAHPGNAQYF
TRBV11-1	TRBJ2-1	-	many	TGTGCCAGCAGCTTAGCGGGGGAGTACAATGAGCAGTTCTTC	CASSLAGEYNEQFF
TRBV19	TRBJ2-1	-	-	TGTGCCAGTAGGAGCGTGGAATCCTACAATGAGCAGTTCTTC	CASRSVESYNEQFF
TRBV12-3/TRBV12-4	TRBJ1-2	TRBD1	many	TGTGCCAGCAGCCTCTTAGGGACAGGGGGCTACACCTTC	CASSLLGTGGYTF
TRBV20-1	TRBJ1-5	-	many	TGCAGTGCTAGAGACAGGGTGGGCAATCAGCCCCAGCATTTT	CSARDRVGNQPQHF
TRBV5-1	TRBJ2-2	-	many	TGCGCCAGCAGCTCGACAGTTCCCGGGGAGCTGTTTTTT	CASSSTVPGELFF
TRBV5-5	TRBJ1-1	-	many	TGTGCCAGCAGCCCAACCCCTGGCCTTGAAGCTTTCTTT	CASSPTPGLEAFF
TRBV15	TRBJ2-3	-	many	TGTGCCACCAAGGCCGGAGGGGCCCACCGATCCACAGATACGCAGTATTTT	CATKAGGAHRSTDTQYF
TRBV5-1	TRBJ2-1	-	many	TGCGCCAGCACGCTGAGGGGCCCCACCTACAATGAGCAGTTCTTC	CASTLRGPTYNEQFF
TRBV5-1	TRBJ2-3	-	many	TGCGCCAGCAGCTTTGGCGACGTTAGCACAGATACGCAGTATTTT	CASSFGDVSTDTQYF
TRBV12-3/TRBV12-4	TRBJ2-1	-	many	TGTGCCAGCAGTGACAATGAGCAGTTCTTC	CASSDNEQFF
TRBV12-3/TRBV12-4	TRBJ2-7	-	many	TGTGCCAGCACCAGGGGCGCCTTCAGCTCCTACGAGCAGTACTTC	CASTRGAFSSYEQYF
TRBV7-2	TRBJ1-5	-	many	TGTGCCAGCAGCCCCGTCGCCACAGGATATCAGCCCCAGCATTTT	CASSPVATGYQPQHF
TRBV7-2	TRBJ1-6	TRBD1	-	TGTGCCAGCAGCTTAAGGACAGGGGGGAATTCACCCCTCCACTTT	CASSLRTGGNSPLHF
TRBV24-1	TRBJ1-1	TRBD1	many	TGTGCCACCAGTGACTATGACAGGGGAACCACTGAAGCTTTCTTT	CATSDYDRGTTEAFF
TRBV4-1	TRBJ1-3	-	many	TGCGCCAGCAGCCAATGGACTGGAAACACCATATATTTT	CASSQWTGNTIYF
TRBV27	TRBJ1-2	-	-	TGTGCCAGCGGCCCGGCGAGGGGGAGGCGTCCCGAGGGCGGCTACACCTTC	CASGPARGRRPEGGYTF
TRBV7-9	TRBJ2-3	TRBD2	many	TGTGCCAGCAGCTTAGTCCTTGCGGGGGGCTACACAGATACGCAGTATTTT	CASSLVLAGGYTDTQYF
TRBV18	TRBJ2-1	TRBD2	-	TGTGCCAGCTCAGAGGGACTAGCGGGTTACAATGAGCAGTTCTTC	CASSEGLAGYNEQFF
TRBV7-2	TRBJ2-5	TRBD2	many	TGTGCCAGCAGCTTAGTAAGAGCGGGGAAAGAGACCCAGTACTTC	CASSLVRAGKETQYF
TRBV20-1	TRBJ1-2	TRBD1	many	TGCAGTGCTAGATCACAGGGGGCGGGTGGCTACACCTTC	CSARSQGAGGYTF
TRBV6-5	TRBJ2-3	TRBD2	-	TGTGCCAGCAGTTACAACATCCCGGGACTAGCGCCAGATACGCAGTATTTT	CASSYNIPGLAPDTQYF
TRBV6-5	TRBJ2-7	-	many	TGTGCCAGCAGTTACATCGGAAGTCCCCGGACCCGGAACGAGCAGTACTTC	CASSYIGSPRTRNEQYF
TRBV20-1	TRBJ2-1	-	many	TGCAGTGCTAGCCCCGGGGGCCTCTACAATGAGCAGTTCTTC	CSASPGGLYNEQFF
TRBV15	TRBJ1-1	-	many	TGTGCCACCAGCAGAGTGTGGGAAACTGAAGCTTTCTTT	CATSRVWETEAFF
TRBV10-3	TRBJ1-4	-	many	TGTGCCATCAGTGATAATGCGTTACCTAATGAAAAACTGTTTTTT	CAISDNALPNEKLFF
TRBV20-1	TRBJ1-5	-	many	TGCAGTGCTAGAGATATGGGGAGTAGCAATCAGCCCCAGCATTTT	CSARDMGSSNQPQHF
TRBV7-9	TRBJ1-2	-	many	TGTGCCAGCAGGGGCAGACCAGGGACACTCTCTAACTATGGCTACACCTTC	CASRGRPGTLSNYGYTF
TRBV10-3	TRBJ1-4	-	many	TGTGCCATCGGAGGGTCAACTAATGAAAAACTGTTTTTT	CAIGGSTNEKLFF
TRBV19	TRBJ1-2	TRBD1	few	TGTGCCAGTAGTATAGGTGGCTCCGGGACAGATATCGGCTACACCTTC	CASSIGGSGTDIGYTF
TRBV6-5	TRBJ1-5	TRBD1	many	TGTGCCAGCAGTTCGGACAGGATCAGCAATCAGCCCCAGCATTTT	CASSSDRISNQPQHF
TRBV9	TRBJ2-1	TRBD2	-	TGTGCCAGCAGCGTAGACCCGGGACTAGGAAACAATGAGCAGTTCTTC	CASSVDPGLGNNEQFF
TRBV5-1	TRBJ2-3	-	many	TGCGCCAGCACTCTCGGACCCAGGAATGGGGGAAGCACAGATACGCAGTATTTT	CASTLGPRNGGSTDTQYF
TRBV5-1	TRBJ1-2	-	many	TGCGCCAGCAGCTTGCGAGCCGAGGGTGGCTACACCTTC	CASSLRAEGGYTF
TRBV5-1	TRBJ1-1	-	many	TGCGCCAGCAGCTTGGCCCCGGGTGAAGCTTTCTTT	CASSLAPGEAFF
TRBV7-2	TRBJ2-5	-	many	TGTGCCAGCAGCTTAAACTGGCAAGAGACCCAGTACTTC	CASSLNWQETQYF
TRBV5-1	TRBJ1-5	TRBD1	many	TGCGCCAGCAGCTTGGGGACAGGGGACGCTCAGCCCCAGCATTTT	CASSLGTGDAQPQHF
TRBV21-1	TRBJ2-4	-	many	TGTGCCAGCAGCCCCACGGATTCTCCACTAGCCAAAAACATTCAGTACTTC	CASSPTDSPLAKNIQYF
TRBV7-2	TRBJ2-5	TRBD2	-	TGTGCCAGCAGCGCGGGGGGAGGAGAGACCCAGTACTTC	CASSAGGGETQYF
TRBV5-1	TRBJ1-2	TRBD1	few	TGCGCCAGCAGCCCGGGACAGGGGGTCCATGGCTACACCTTC	CASSPGQGVHGYTF